Sequencing of this TCR beta chain was carried out in a study of cytomegalovirus exposure and HLA in healthy donors. Study-wide points: The study put 150 or so TCR beta chains on its list as cytomegalovirus-associated. Within the 120 or so validation repertoires, first-cohort TCR clusters tended to co-occur, according to a later analysis.

Assay used: immunoSEQ multiplex PCR; TCRdb lists only in-frame clones, some missing. The table includes around 300,000 clones, around 90% detected once. Concerning this clone: Its antigen is unidentified.

Germline CDR1 MNHEY, CDR2 SMNVEV (reference sequence). After removal of 4 bases from V and 5 bases from J, the junction contained 9 bases not matched to a gene. The CDR3 is 15 residues long. The sequencing input was PBMCs. This sequence was found in a man aged 30 to 39 in good health and CMV-seronegative. V usage is TRBV27 and J usage is TRBJ2-5; 8 nucleotides agree with TRBD1. The CDR3 nucleotides are TGTGCCAGCAGTTCCGGACAGGGTTTGAAGGAGACCCAGTACTTC. Translated, it gives CASSSGQGLKETQYF.